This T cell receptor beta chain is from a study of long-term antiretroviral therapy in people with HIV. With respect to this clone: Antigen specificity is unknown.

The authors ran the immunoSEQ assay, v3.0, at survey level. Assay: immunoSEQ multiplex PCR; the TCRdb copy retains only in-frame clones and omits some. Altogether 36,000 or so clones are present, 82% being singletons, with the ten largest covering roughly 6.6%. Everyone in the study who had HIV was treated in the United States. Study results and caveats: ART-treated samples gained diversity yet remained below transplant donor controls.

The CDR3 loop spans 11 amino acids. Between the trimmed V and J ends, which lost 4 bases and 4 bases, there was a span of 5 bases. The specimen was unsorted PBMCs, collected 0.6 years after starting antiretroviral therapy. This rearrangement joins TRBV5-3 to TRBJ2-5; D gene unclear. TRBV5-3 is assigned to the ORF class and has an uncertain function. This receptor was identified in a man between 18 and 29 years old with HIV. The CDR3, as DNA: TGTGCCAGAAGCCACAGAGAGACCCAGTACTTC. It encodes CARSHRETQYF.